The 8 T cell receptor beta chains below all came from one sample that was sequenced in a study of cytomegalovirus exposure and HLA in healthy donors. With 60 Vbeta and 13 Jbeta primers, the PCR was carried out. Profiling relied on immunoSEQ multiplex PCR, and the TCRdb table lists in-frame clones only, not all of them. This table has approximately 59,000 clones, 60% to 80% appearing once. Sequenced input: PBMCs. The receptors were sampled from a man aged 30 to 45 in good health and CMV-seronegative.

This chain links TRBV19 with TRBJ2-5, with TRBD2 matching over 14 bases. The V gene's germline CDR1 is LNHDA and CDR2 SQIVND (reference sequence). Losses at the gene ends were 3 bases for V and 4 bases for J; bases not matched to a gene: 4. CDR3 length equals 16 residues. The CDR3, as DNA: TGTGCCAGTAGTATCGGGACTAGCGGGGGCGGAGAGACCCAGTACTTC. Protein sequence: CASSIGTSGGGETQYF.

This chain links TRBV2 with TRBJ2-1, with unresolved D. This CDR3 has 14 amino acids. Per the germline V gene, CDR1 is SNHLY and CDR2 is FYNNEI. Trimming removed 5 bases at V and 4 bases at J, with 12 bases between. CDR3 DNA: TGTGCCAGCAGTAAAGAAGCAGGTTACAATGAGCAGTTCTTC. Translated, it gives CASSKEAGYNEQFF.

The chain joins TRBV2 to TRBJ1-2; D is perhaps TRBD1 (6 bases). The CDR3 is 12 residues long. Germline V CDR1 and CDR2: SNHLY, FYNNEI. V was cut by 6 bases and J by 8 bases, with 13 bases left in between. The CDR3 loop reads CASRGQGKGYTF. The CDR3 DNA reads as TGTGCCAGCAGGGGCCAGGGGAAGGGCTACACCTTC.

This clone has only a few counts. The chain recombines TRBV4-2 with TRBJ2-1; 11 nucleotides agree with TRBD2. CDR1 is LGHNA and CDR2 is YNFKEQ in the germline V gene. The CDR3 totals 18 residues. Trimming removed 1 base from V and 0 bases from J; junction bases left unmatched: 5. The CDR3 here is CASSQVVAGGSSYNEQFF. In DNA, the CDR3 is TGTGCCAGCAGCCAAGTCGTAGCGGGGGGGAGCTCCTACAATGAGCAGTTCTTC.

This chain uses TRBV7-9 with TRBJ1-1; TRBD1 is a possible D gene (6 bases). CDR1 and CDR2 from the germline V gene are SEHNR and FQNEAQ (reference sequence). The CDR3 runs to 13 residues. V lost 5 bases, J lost 4 bases, and 11 bases lay in between. In nucleotides, the CDR3 is TGTGCCAGCAGCCGACAAGGGGGCACTGAAGCTTTCTTT. Protein: CASSRQGGTEAFF.

The chain carries TRBV19 and TRBJ1-2; TRBD1 might be the D (5 bases). Trimming left V 8 bases short and J 4 bases short, with 14 bases between. In germline, CDR1 is LNHDA, CDR2 SQIVND (reference sequence). This CDR3 is built from 13 residues. CDR3 DNA: TGTGCCAGTGAACCCACAGGCCCCTATGGCTACACCTTC. Protein: CASEPTGPYGYTF.

The rearrangement uses TRBV29-1 and TRBJ2-7; 8 bases align to TRBD1. V gave up 6 bases and J gave up 1 base; unmatched junction bases: 8. Per the germline V gene, CDR1 is SQVTM and CDR2 is ANQGSEA. The CDR3 is 14 amino acids. The CDR3 region has the DNA TGCAGCGTCTCAGGGGGCAGGTCGTCCTACGAGCAGTACTTC. Amino acids: CSVSGGRSSYEQYF.

The chain is built from TRBV27 and TRBJ1-5; maybe TRBD1 (6 bases). CDR1 MNHEY and CDR2 SMNVEV come from the germline V gene (reference sequence). V shed 4 bases and J shed 4 bases, with 11 bases lying between them. The CDR3 totals 14 residues. The CDR3: CASSSQGPNQPQHF. DNA of the CDR3: TGTGCCAGCAGTTCTCAGGGGCCGAATCAGCCCCAGCATTTT.